This entry describes one TCR beta chain. It lacks a known antigen. Base quality data are lacking; no much larger clone is found one base away. High-throughput TCR beta sequencing profiled peripheral blood CD8+ and CD4+ T cells from healthy donors, Susac syndrome patients and multiple sclerosis patients. Treatment-naive patients with stable or active relapsing-remitting disease fulfilling revised McDonald criteria were used as multiple sclerosis controls. CD8+ TEMRA cells were enriched by FACS, while bulk CD8+ and CD4+ T cells were purified by magnetic negative isolation. Blood was collected in EDTA tubes and processed within 24 hours, with PBMCs isolated through density gradient centrifugation. PBMCs destined for TCR sequencing were cryopreserved in liquid nitrogen and later thawed in a 37 °C water bath. A purity of at least 90% was achieved for sorted or isolated CD4+, CD8+ and CD8+ TEMRA cells.

RNA was extracted with the RNeasy kit and roughly 0.45 to 1 ug was reverse transcribed using random hexamers. The immunoSEQ multiplex PCR assay, which covers 54 Vbeta and 13 Jbeta segments, was used to amplify TCR beta CDR3 regions. Bias from PCR amplification was corrected by using a synthetic template baseline for primer optimization and for computational correction. The paper's data handling went like this. Reads were annotated to V, D and J genes according to IMGT and were analyzed with immunoSEQ Analyzer, with only productive sequences retained. Clonality was calculated as one minus the Shannon entropy normalized by log2 of the number of productive unique sequences. For each patient and control, public and private clones were evaluated among the 100 most prevalent clones. A clone was defined as Susac-specific if it was absent from the healthy and MS cohorts, from 1052 published viral clones and from other ImmuneACCESS disease sequences. The raw public reads went through TCRdb reprocessing: fastp at Q25, MiXCR clone calling, in-frame beta chains kept. Identical CDR3 protein sequences are pooled into one entry, listed with their most common genes and DNA. The V and J calls follow TCRdb's processing rather than the paper's. Counted in this sample were 200,000 to 250,000 distinct CDR3 sequences; 80% to 95% of them appeared once. About 0.15% of the sample is held by the ten biggest clonotypes.

The data are from a study of CD8 T cells in Susac syndrome (dated by TCRdb to the late 2010s). Broadly, across the study: The study used repertoire sequencing to test whether antigen drove CD8+ T cell activation and differentiation in Susac syndrome. The study compared CD8+ T cell repertoire clonality among about a dozen healthy donors, approximately 14 Susac syndrome patients and fewer than 19 multiple sclerosis patients.

V drops 5 bases and J drops 0 bases, leaving 14 bases in between. CDR1 and CDR2, per the germline V gene (reference sequence), are LNHDA and SQIVND. The CDR3 has 16 amino acids, counting the end cysteine and phenylalanine. The retained sequence is limited to the CDR3, 48 bases, with the frame set at the first base. General conclusions and limits of the study: The number of individuals in the TCR sequencing and HLA analysis was acknowledged as relatively small.

The sequence came from a human donor with multiple sclerosis. The chain is assembled from TRBV19 and TRBJ1-5, with an unclear D gene assignment. Sequencing used CD8+ T cells from PBMCs. The CDR3 sequence is CASSRTGGYSNQPQHF. The nucleotides are TGTGCCAGTAGTCGCACCGGCGGCTATAGCAATCAGCCCCAGCATTTT.